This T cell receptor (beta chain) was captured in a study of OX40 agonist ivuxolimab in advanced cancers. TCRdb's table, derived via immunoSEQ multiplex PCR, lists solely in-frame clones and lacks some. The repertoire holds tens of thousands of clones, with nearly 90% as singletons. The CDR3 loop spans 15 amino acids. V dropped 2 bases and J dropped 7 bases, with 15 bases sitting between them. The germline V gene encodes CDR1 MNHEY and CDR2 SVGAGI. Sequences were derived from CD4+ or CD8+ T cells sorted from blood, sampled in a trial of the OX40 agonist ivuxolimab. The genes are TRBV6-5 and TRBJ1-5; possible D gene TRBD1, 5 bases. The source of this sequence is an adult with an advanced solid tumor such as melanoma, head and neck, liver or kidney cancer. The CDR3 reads CASSYMGGGEQPQHF. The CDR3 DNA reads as TGTGCCAGCAGTTACATGGGGGGGGGTGAGCAGCCCCAGCATTTT.